These 11 T cell receptor beta chains came from one sample sequenced in a study of metastatic and nonmetastatic thyroid tumors. Using MiXCR, TCRdb re-called clones from the PCR reads. The data hold about 27,000 clones, with about 16% observed a single time. No treatment of any kind had been given to any patient before thyroid surgery. Sequencing was performed on blood. These receptors were obtained from a male donor with papillary thyroid cancer or a benign thyroid nodule (not recorded which). Some clones in this sample may be carry-over from other donors' samples.

This clone has ten or more counts. This chain joins TRBV7-2 and TRBJ2-7; 10 nucleotides line up with TRBD1. The ends lost 6 bases at V and 4 bases at J; junction bases unmatched: 12. Germline CDR1 reads SGHTA; CDR2 reads FQGNSA. The CDR3 is 16 amino acids. This CDR3 reads CASRDKVGQGPYEQYF. Written as DNA, the CDR3 is TGTGCCAGCAGAGATAAAGTGGGACAGGGGCCGTACGAGCAGTACTTC. The complete variable domain, with remaining parts taken from reference TRBV7-2 and TRBJ2-7, reads GAGVSQSPSNKVTEKGKDVELRCDPISGHTALYWYRQSLGQGLEFLIYFQGNSAPDKSGLPSDRFSAERTGGSVSTLTIQRTQQEDSAVYLCASRDKVGQGPYEQYFGPGTRLTVT.

A remark on this clone: A much larger clone is a single base away; this may be a read error. Other DNA sequences in the same sample also yield this CDR3. The chain is built from TRBV29-1 and TRBJ2-7, with D perhaps TRBD1 or TRBD2 (5 bases each). Trimming removed 7 bases at V and 0 bases at J, with 19 bases between. This CDR3 is built from 15 residues. Germline V gene data show CDR1 as SQVTM and CDR2 as ANQGSEA. In nucleotides, the CDR3 is TGCAGCGCCCTGGCGAGGGGTCCCCACTCCTACGAGCAGTACTTC. It yields the protein CSALARGPHSYEQYF.

This clone was counted ten times or more. The J gene is TRBJ2-7, the V gene TRBV13; perhaps TRBD1 as D (6 bases). The CDR3 spans 13 residues. V was shortened by 6 bases and J by 3 bases, with 12 bases between the two germline ends. Germline CDR1 PRHDT, CDR2 FYEKMQ (reference sequence). As DNA, the CDR3 is TGTGCCAGCAGGGGGGACAATAGCTACGAGCAGTACTTC. It translates to CASRGDNSYEQYF.

This clone has a count of ten or more. Other DNA sequences in the sample encode the same CDR3. The chain couples TRBV19 to TRBJ2-7, with 8 bases fitting TRBD1. Germline values: CDR1 LNHDA, CDR2 SQIVND (reference sequence). J gave up 2 bases and V 4 bases, and 4 bases lay outside the gene matches. The CDR3 extends over 14 amino acids. CDR3 DNA: TGTGCCAGTAGTACCGAGGGACAGGCCTACGAGCAGTACTTC. This translates into CASSTEGQAYEQYF.

The sample holds many counts of this clone. The genes are TRBV6-1 and TRBJ1-4; a weak D match, TRBD1 (6 bases). Germline V gives CDR1 MNHNS, CDR2 SASEGT. The CDR3 runs to 16 residues. Trimming removed 7 bases at V and 4 bases at J, with 19 bases between. CDR3 in DNA: TGTGCCAGCACTGACCAACGGACAGCGAGTAATGAAAAACTGTTTTTT. Protein product: CASTDQRTASNEKLFF.

The sample holds one count of this clone. This may come from a read error, since a much larger clone is one base off. The chain uses TRBV3-1 and TRBJ2-5; possibly TRBD1 for D (5 bases). Germline V gene lookup returns CDR1 LGHDT and CDR2 YNNKEL (reference sequence). This CDR3 is built from 14 residues. CDR3 in amino acids: CASSQDLTEDTQYF. The CDR3 region has the DNA TGTGCCAGCAGCCAAGATCTGACAGAAGATACCCAGTACTTC.

In its sample, this clone was seen many times. This CDR3 is CASSPDRRPDGYTF. CDR3 in DNA: TGTGCCAGCAGCCCAGACAGGAGGCCGGATGGCTACACCTTC. The V gene is TRBV7-2, the J gene TRBJ1-2; tentative D call: TRBD1 (6 bases). V was shortened by 5 bases and J by 6 bases, with 16 bases between the two germline ends. CDR1 and CDR2 from the germline V gene are SGHTA and FQGNSA. The CDR3 covers 14 residues.

This clone was found many times. This may be a read error, as it is one base from a much larger clone. This chain connects TRBV19 to TRBJ1-2; D is possibly TRBD1 (6 bases). Germline loops: CDR1 LNHDA, CDR2 SQIVND (reference sequence). CDR3 size: 13 residues. The DNA of the CDR3 is TGTGCCAGTACCACTCTACAGGGCCGTGGCTACGCCTTC. Translating it yields CASTTLQGRGYAF.

This clone was counted ten times or more. This may arise from a read error, as a much more abundant clone is one base away. This sample includes further DNA sequences coding for the same CDR3. The chain combines TRBV13 with TRBJ2-5; TRBD1 matches 8 bases. The CDR3 length is 15 residues. CDR1 is PRHDT, CDR2 FYEKMQ, per germline (reference sequence). CDR3 nucleotides: TGTGCCAGCAGCGTAACAGGGGGTGGTGGAGAGACCCAATACTTC. Its protein is CASSVTGGGGETQYF.

This clone was picked up many times. The J gene is TRBJ2-7, the V gene TRBV6-1, with D unclear. Germline V gene data show CDR1 as MNHNS and CDR2 as SASEGT. The CDR3 runs to 14 residues. Trimming stripped 1 base from V and 5 bases from J, with 12 bases between. CDR3 residues: CASSEGWLTNEQYF. The CDR3 nucleotides are TGTGCCAGCAGTGAAGGATGGCTCACCAACGAGCAGTACTTC.

At least ten counts were recorded for this clone. For the CDR3, the DNA is TGTGCCAGCAGTTTCTCGGGTAATCGGGAGACCCAGTACTTC. Translating it yields CASSFSGNRETQYF. The chain uses TRBV27 and TRBJ2-5, with D unclear. The V end was cut by 3 bases, the J end by 5 bases, with 13 bases between. The CDR3 runs to 14 residues. Germline V gene lookup returns CDR1 MNHEY and CDR2 SMNVEV (reference sequence).